The rows below give T cell receptor beta chains drawn from one sample of a study of neurological immune-mediated disorders. TCRdb itself ran the 5' RACE reads through MiXCR, one entry per CDR3 protein. The sample has roughly 55,000 distinct CDR3 sequences, roughly 15% seen once. The sample consisted of PBMCs. The receptors were gathered from a man aged 55 to 70 in good health. CDR3s include the opening cysteine and the closing phenylalanine or tryptophan. D genes are given only for firm matches. Clone size is stated in some rows and not others, as once, few, many or a class when expanded.

cdr3_aa: CASSQRRFTDTQYF
cdr3_nt: TGTGCCAGCAGCCAAAGAAGGTTCACAGATACGCAGTATTTT
v_call: TRBV7-2
d_call: .
clone_size: .
j_call: TRBJ2-3

cdr3_aa: CASSPTGTGKLFF
cdr3_nt: TGTGCCAGCAGCCCCACCGGAACGGGGAAACTGTTTTTT
v_call: TRBV7-2
d_call: .
clone_size: many
j_call: TRBJ1-4

cdr3_aa: CASRISPSTDTQYF
cdr3_nt: TGTGCCAGCAGGATATCCCCCAGCACAGATACGCAGTATTTT
v_call: TRBV7-2
d_call: .
clone_size: many
j_call: TRBJ2-3

cdr3_aa: CASSLEETQYF
cdr3_nt: TGCGCCAGCAGCTTGGAAGAGACCCAGTACTTC
v_call: TRBV5-1
d_call: .
clone_size: many
j_call: TRBJ2-5

cdr3_aa: CASSQDIWAGGEDEQFF
cdr3_nt: TGCGCCAGCAGCCAAGATATTTGGGCGGGGGGGGAGGATGAGCAGTTCTTC
v_call: TRBV4-1
d_call: TRBD2
clone_size: many
j_call: TRBJ2-1

cdr3_aa: CASSLPEESTDTQYF
cdr3_nt: TGTGCCAGCAGCTTACCAGAGGAATCCACAGATACGCAGTATTTT
v_call: TRBV7-8
d_call: .
clone_size: many
j_call: TRBJ2-3

cdr3_aa: CASSQVPKVAGNEQFF
cdr3_nt: TGCGCCAGCAGCCAAGTCCCGAAGGTAGCGGGAAATGAGCAGTTCTTC
v_call: TRBV4-1
d_call: TRBD2
clone_size: many
j_call: TRBJ2-1

cdr3_aa: CASSARSPGTGELFF
cdr3_nt: TGCGCCAGCAGCGCCCGAAGCCCCGGAACCGGGGAGCTGTTTTTT
v_call: TRBV5-1
d_call: .
clone_size: .
j_call: TRBJ2-2

cdr3_aa: CSVGSSGRVRGELFF
cdr3_nt: TGCAGCGTTGGGTCCAGCGGGAGAGTGAGGGGGGAGCTGTTTTTT
v_call: TRBV29-1
d_call: TRBD2
clone_size: many
j_call: TRBJ2-2

cdr3_aa: CASSLILANNEQFF
cdr3_nt: TGTGCCAGCAGCTTAATACTCGCGAACAATGAGCAGTTCTTC
v_call: TRBV7-3
d_call: .
clone_size: .
j_call: TRBJ2-1

cdr3_aa: CASSDTEAFF
cdr3_nt: TGTGCCAGCAGTGACACTGAAGCTTTCTTT
v_call: TRBV6-1
d_call: .
clone_size: many
j_call: TRBJ1-1

cdr3_aa: CASSPPRAAGGSVGEQYF
cdr3_nt: TGTGCCAGCAGTCCTCCCCGGGCGGCGGGAGGGTCGGTGGGCGAGCAGTACTTC
v_call: TRBV12-3/TRBV12-4
d_call: TRBD2
clone_size: .
j_call: TRBJ2-7

cdr3_aa: CASSLRDLYEQYF
cdr3_nt: TGTGCCAGCAGCTTACGGGATCTCTACGAGCAGTACTTC
v_call: TRBV7-2
d_call: .
clone_size: many
j_call: TRBJ2-7

cdr3_aa: CASSYTGSQPQHF
cdr3_nt: TGTGCCAGCAGTTATACAGGGTCCCAGCCCCAGCATTTT
v_call: TRBV6-5
d_call: .
clone_size: many
j_call: TRBJ1-5

cdr3_aa: CSAPASGRYNEQFF
cdr3_nt: TGCAGTGCTCCCGCTAGCGGGAGGTACAATGAGCAGTTCTTC
v_call: TRBV20-1
d_call: TRBD2
clone_size: many
j_call: TRBJ2-1

cdr3_aa: CASRTTSGTDTQYF
cdr3_nt: TGTGCCAGCAGGACTACTAGCGGCACAGATACGCAGTATTTT
v_call: TRBV3-1
d_call: TRBD2
clone_size: many
j_call: TRBJ2-3

cdr3_aa: CASSDTAGVDEQFF
cdr3_nt: TGCGCCAGCAGCGATACAGCGGGAGTTGATGAGCAGTTCTTC
v_call: TRBV5-1
d_call: TRBD2
clone_size: many
j_call: TRBJ2-1

cdr3_aa: CASSSDTPLGLYEQYF
cdr3_nt: TGTGCCAGCAGCTCCGACACTCCCTTGGGCCTCTACGAGCAGTACTTC
v_call: TRBV7-2
d_call: .
clone_size: many
j_call: TRBJ2-7

cdr3_aa: CASSLGTLQYF
cdr3_nt: TGTGCCAGCAGCTTGGGGACACTTCAGTACTTC
v_call: TRBV7-2
d_call: .
clone_size: .
j_call: TRBJ2-4

cdr3_aa: CASSRDRSRYGYTF
cdr3_nt: TGTGCCAGCAGCCGTGACAGGAGCCGCTATGGCTACACCTTC
v_call: TRBV7-9
d_call: .
clone_size: many
j_call: TRBJ1-2

cdr3_aa: CASSVPGPERREQYF
cdr3_nt: TGTGCCAGCAGTGTACCGGGCCCAGAGAGGCGCGAGCAGTACTTC
v_call: TRBV2
d_call: .
clone_size: many
j_call: TRBJ2-7

cdr3_aa: CASSFGSGGNNEQFF
cdr3_nt: TGCGCCAGCAGCTTCGGGTCAGGGGGTAATAATGAGCAGTTCTTC
v_call: TRBV5-1
d_call: TRBD1
clone_size: few
j_call: TRBJ2-1

cdr3_aa: CASSVPTGRNQPQHF
cdr3_nt: TGTGCCAGCAGTGTACCCACAGGGAGGAATCAGCCCCAGCATTTT
v_call: TRBV6-4
d_call: .
clone_size: many
j_call: TRBJ1-5

cdr3_aa: CASSQERGAGETQYF
cdr3_nt: TGCGCCAGCAGCCAAGAGCGGGGGGCCGGGGAGACCCAGTACTTC
v_call: TRBV4-1
d_call: TRBD2
clone_size: many
j_call: TRBJ2-5

cdr3_aa: CASSFTGSPGNTIYF
cdr3_nt: TGTGCCAGCAGTTTTACAGGGTCACCTGGAAACACCATATATTTT
v_call: TRBV28
d_call: .
clone_size: many
j_call: TRBJ1-3

cdr3_aa: CASSFRYQGDSPLHF
cdr3_nt: TGCGCCAGCAGCTTTCGTTACCAGGGGGATTCACCCCTCCACTTT
v_call: TRBV5-1
d_call: TRBD1
clone_size: .
j_call: TRBJ1-6

cdr3_aa: CASSGQLGSNQPQHF
cdr3_nt: TGTGCCAGCAGTGGGCAGCTTGGTAGCAATCAGCCCCAGCATTTT
v_call: TRBV6-1
d_call: .
clone_size: .
j_call: TRBJ1-5

cdr3_aa: CASSSSGSSSYEQYF
cdr3_nt: TGTGCCAGCAGCTCTAGCGGAAGCTCCTCATACGAGCAGTACTTC
v_call: TRBV7-8
d_call: TRBD2
clone_size: many
j_call: TRBJ2-7

cdr3_aa: CASSQGGGLAGGNEQYF
cdr3_nt: TGCGCCAGCAGCCAAGGGGGGGGGTTAGCGGGAGGTAACGAGCAGTACTTC
v_call: TRBV4-1
d_call: TRBD2
clone_size: many
j_call: TRBJ2-7

cdr3_aa: CASSLAGGAPWEQYF
cdr3_nt: TGTGCCAGCAGTTTAGCCGGGGGGGCCCCCTGGGAGCAGTACTTC
v_call: TRBV27
d_call: TRBD2
clone_size: many
j_call: TRBJ2-7

cdr3_aa: CASSFRLAGPYEQYF
cdr3_nt: TGTGCCAGCAGTTTTAGACTAGCCGGCCCCTACGAGCAGTACTTC
v_call: TRBV28
d_call: TRBD2
clone_size: many
j_call: TRBJ2-7

cdr3_aa: CSASLADYEQYF
cdr3_nt: TGCAGTGCTAGTTTAGCGGATTACGAGCAGTACTTC
v_call: TRBV20-1
d_call: .
clone_size: many
j_call: TRBJ2-7

cdr3_aa: CASSSREGGTDTQYF
cdr3_nt: TGTGCCAGCAGCTCGCGGGAGGGAGGAACAGATACGCAGTATTTT
v_call: TRBV9
d_call: TRBD2
clone_size: many
j_call: TRBJ2-3

cdr3_aa: CVSSPQGVTYEQYF
cdr3_nt: TGTGTCAGCAGCCCCCAAGGAGTTACCTACGAGCAGTACTTC
v_call: TRBV7-8
d_call: .
clone_size: .
j_call: TRBJ2-7

cdr3_aa: CASSLYDRDIVNEQFF
cdr3_nt: TGTGCCAGCAGTTTATACGACAGGGATATCGTCAATGAGCAGTTCTTC
v_call: TRBV27
d_call: TRBD1
clone_size: many
j_call: TRBJ2-1

cdr3_aa: CASSLGGDSYEQYF
cdr3_nt: TGCGCCAGCAGCTTGGGTGGCGATTCCTACGAGCAGTACTTC
v_call: TRBV5-1
d_call: .
clone_size: many
j_call: TRBJ2-7

cdr3_aa: CAISPQREETQYF
cdr3_nt: TGTGCCATCAGTCCACAGCGGGAAGAGACCCAGTACTTC
v_call: TRBV10-3
d_call: .
clone_size: many
j_call: TRBJ2-5

cdr3_aa: CASLLGTDPYSNQPQHF
cdr3_nt: TGTGCCAGCTTGCTCGGCACAGATCCATATAGCAATCAGCCCCAGCATTTT
v_call: TRBV5-6
d_call: .
clone_size: many
j_call: TRBJ1-5

cdr3_aa: CASNDRGKKGYTF
cdr3_nt: TGTGCCAGCAACGACAGGGGGAAGAAGGGCTACACCTTC
v_call: TRBV6-5
d_call: TRBD1
clone_size: many
j_call: TRBJ1-2

cdr3_aa: CASSERQISGANVLTF
cdr3_nt: TGTGCCAGCAGTGAGAGACAGATCTCTGGGGCCAACGTCCTGACTTTC
v_call: TRBV2
d_call: .
clone_size: .
j_call: TRBJ2-6

cdr3_aa: CTSSEALSGQKISYEQYF
cdr3_nt: TGTACTAGCAGTGAAGCGCTATCTGGGCAGAAGATCTCCTACGAGCAGTACTTC
v_call: TRBV2
d_call: .
clone_size: .
j_call: TRBJ2-7

cdr3_aa: CASRHLVSSGSLRKQFF
cdr3_nt: TGTGCCAGCAGACACCTGGTTTCTAGCGGGAGTCTAAGGAAGCAGTTCTTC
v_call: TRBV6-2/TRBV6-3
d_call: TRBD2
clone_size: .
j_call: TRBJ2-1

cdr3_aa: CASSGEVAVRKQYF
cdr3_nt: TGTGCCAGCAGCGGAGAAGTGGCCGTCCGAAAGCAGTACTTC
v_call: TRBV7-2
d_call: .
clone_size: many
j_call: TRBJ2-7

cdr3_aa: CASSLVGRGRLVDEQFF
cdr3_nt: TGTGCCAGCAGCTTAGTTGGACGGGGGCGCCTTGTCGATGAGCAGTTCTTC
v_call: TRBV7-2
d_call: .
clone_size: many
j_call: TRBJ2-1

cdr3_aa: CASSNTGGNQPQHF
cdr3_nt: TGTGCCAGCAGCAATACAGGGGGCAATCAGCCCCAGCATTTT
v_call: TRBV5-5
d_call: TRBD1
clone_size: many
j_call: TRBJ1-5

cdr3_aa: CASSLPLGYNEQFF
cdr3_nt: TGTGCCAGCAGTCTCCCCCTTGGTTACAATGAGCAGTTCTTC
v_call: TRBV28
d_call: .
clone_size: many
j_call: TRBJ2-1

cdr3_aa: CASSHSGGTSSYEQYF
cdr3_nt: TGTGCCAGCAGCCATTCAGGAGGGACCAGCTCCTACGAGCAGTACTTC
v_call: TRBV5-5
d_call: .
clone_size: many
j_call: TRBJ2-7

cdr3_aa: CASSWGPETNQPQHF
cdr3_nt: TGCGCCAGCAGCTGGGGTCCCGAAACTAATCAGCCCCAGCATTTT
v_call: TRBV5-1
d_call: .
clone_size: many
j_call: TRBJ1-5

cdr3_aa: CATSRDGSGQETQYF
cdr3_nt: TGTGCCACCAGCAGAGATGGGTCGGGACAAGAGACCCAGTACTTC
v_call: TRBV15
d_call: .
clone_size: many
j_call: TRBJ2-5

cdr3_aa: CASSMGLAGEQTQYF
cdr3_nt: TGTGCCAGCAGTATGGGGCTAGCGGGAGAACAGACGCAGTATTTT
v_call: TRBV28
d_call: TRBD2
clone_size: many
j_call: TRBJ2-3

cdr3_aa: CASSLVGETQYF
cdr3_nt: TGTGCCAGCAGCTTAGTTGGGGAGACCCAGTACTTC
v_call: TRBV7-9
d_call: .
clone_size: medium-sized
j_call: TRBJ2-5

cdr3_aa: CASSGTGAGEQYF
cdr3_nt: TGTGCCAGCAGTGGAACAGGGGCCGGGGAGCAGTACTTC
v_call: TRBV6-1
d_call: TRBD1
clone_size: once
j_call: TRBJ2-7

cdr3_aa: CTTSREAQGAWEKLFF
cdr3_nt: TGTACCACCAGCAGAGAGGCACAGGGGGCATGGGAGAAACTGTTTTTT
v_call: TRBV15
d_call: TRBD1
clone_size: .
j_call: TRBJ1-4

cdr3_aa: CSAKIPQTSGPYEQYF
cdr3_nt: TGCAGTGCTAAGATCCCGCAGACTAGCGGGCCCTACGAGCAGTACTTC
v_call: TRBV20-1
d_call: TRBD2
clone_size: many
j_call: TRBJ2-7

cdr3_aa: CSARRDDNQPQHF
cdr3_nt: TGCAGTGCTAGACGGGACGACAATCAGCCCCAGCATTTT
v_call: TRBV20-1
d_call: .
clone_size: .
j_call: TRBJ1-5

cdr3_aa: CASSDGGLYNEQFF
cdr3_nt: TGTGCCAGCAGTGACGGCGGCCTTTACAATGAGCAGTTCTTC
v_call: TRBV2
d_call: .
clone_size: many
j_call: TRBJ2-1

cdr3_aa: CASSLRTTEAFF
cdr3_nt: TGTGCCAGCAGCTTGCGGACCACTGAAGCTTTCTTT
v_call: TRBV7-8
d_call: .
clone_size: many
j_call: TRBJ1-1

cdr3_aa: CASSAFQGPYEQYF
cdr3_nt: TGTGCCAGCAGCGCCTTTCAGGGGCCCTACGAGCAGTACTTC
v_call: TRBV7-2
d_call: .
clone_size: many
j_call: TRBJ2-7

cdr3_aa: CASTIYEQYF
cdr3_nt: TGTGCCAGCACCATCTACGAGCAGTACTTC
v_call: TRBV6-2/TRBV6-3
d_call: .
clone_size: many
j_call: TRBJ2-7

cdr3_aa: CASSFRTSGRGNEQFF
cdr3_nt: TGTGCCAGCAGCTTTCGGACTAGCGGGAGGGGTAATGAGCAGTTCTTC
v_call: TRBV7-8
d_call: TRBD2
clone_size: .
j_call: TRBJ2-1